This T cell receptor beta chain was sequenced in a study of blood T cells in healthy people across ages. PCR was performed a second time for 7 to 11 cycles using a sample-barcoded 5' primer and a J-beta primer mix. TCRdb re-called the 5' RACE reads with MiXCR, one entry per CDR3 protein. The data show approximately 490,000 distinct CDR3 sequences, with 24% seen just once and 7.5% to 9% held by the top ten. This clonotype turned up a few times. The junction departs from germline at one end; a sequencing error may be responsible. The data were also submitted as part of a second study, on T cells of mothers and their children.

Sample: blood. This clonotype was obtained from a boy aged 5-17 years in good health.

Written as DNA, the CDR3 is TGTGTCAGCTCTGGCCTCCTTCCGGGACCTAGGGACAATGAGCAGTTCTTC. This translates into CVSSGLLPGPRDNEQFF. The J gene is TRBJ2-1, the V gene TRBV2; D tentatively fits TRBD1 or TRBD2 (5 bases each). CDR3 length: 17 residues. Germline loops: CDR1 SNHLY, CDR2 FYNNEI.